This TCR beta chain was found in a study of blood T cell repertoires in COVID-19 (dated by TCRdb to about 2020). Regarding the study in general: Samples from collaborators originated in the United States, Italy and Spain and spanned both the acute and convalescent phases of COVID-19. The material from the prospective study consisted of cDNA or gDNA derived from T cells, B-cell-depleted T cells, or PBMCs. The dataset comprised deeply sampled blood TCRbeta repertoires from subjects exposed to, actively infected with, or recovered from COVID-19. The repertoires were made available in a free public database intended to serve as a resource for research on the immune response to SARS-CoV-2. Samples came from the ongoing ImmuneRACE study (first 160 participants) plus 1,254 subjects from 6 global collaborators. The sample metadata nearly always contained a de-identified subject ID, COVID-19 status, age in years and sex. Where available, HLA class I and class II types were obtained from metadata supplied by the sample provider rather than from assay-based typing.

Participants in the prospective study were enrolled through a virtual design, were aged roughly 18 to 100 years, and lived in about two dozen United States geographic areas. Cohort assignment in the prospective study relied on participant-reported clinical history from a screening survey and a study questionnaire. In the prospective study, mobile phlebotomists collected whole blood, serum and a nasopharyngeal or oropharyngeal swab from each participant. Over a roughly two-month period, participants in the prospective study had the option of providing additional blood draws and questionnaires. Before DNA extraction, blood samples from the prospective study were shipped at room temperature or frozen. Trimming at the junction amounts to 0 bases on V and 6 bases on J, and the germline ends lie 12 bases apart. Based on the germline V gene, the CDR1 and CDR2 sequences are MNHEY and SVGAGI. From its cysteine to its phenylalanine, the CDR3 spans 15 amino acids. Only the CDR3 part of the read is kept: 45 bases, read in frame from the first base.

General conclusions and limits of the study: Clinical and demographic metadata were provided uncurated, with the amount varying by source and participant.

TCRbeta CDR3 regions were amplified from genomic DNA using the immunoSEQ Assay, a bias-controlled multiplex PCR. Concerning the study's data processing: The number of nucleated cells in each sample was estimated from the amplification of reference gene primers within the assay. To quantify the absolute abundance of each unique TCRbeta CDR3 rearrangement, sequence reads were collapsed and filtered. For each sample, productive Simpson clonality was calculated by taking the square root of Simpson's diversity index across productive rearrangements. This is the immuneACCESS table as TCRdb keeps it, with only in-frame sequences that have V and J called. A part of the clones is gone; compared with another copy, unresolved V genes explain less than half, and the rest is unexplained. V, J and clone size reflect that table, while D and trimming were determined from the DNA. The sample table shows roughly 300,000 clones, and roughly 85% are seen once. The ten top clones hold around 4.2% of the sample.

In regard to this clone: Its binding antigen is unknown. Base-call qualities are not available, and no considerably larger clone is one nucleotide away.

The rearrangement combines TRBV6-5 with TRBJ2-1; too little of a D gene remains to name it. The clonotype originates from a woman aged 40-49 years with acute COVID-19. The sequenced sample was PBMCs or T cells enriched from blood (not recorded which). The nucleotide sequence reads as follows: TGTGCCAGCAGTTACTCGACGGCAGGATTCAATGAGCAGTTCTTC. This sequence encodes CASSYSTAGFNEQFF.